This is a list of T cell receptor beta chains from one sample in a study of shared clonotypes between healthy human individuals. TCRdb keeps only in-frame clones here, not all; method: immunoSEQ multiplex PCR. The sample holds about 600,000 clones, 95% to 98% seen once. Sequenced input: naive CD8+ T cells sorted from blood. Receptors were obtained from a man aged 25-40 years in good health. Each CDR3 is given with its conserved first and last residue. A D gene is named only where the DNA matches it firmly. Size tells how often a clone was seen (once, few, many) or the class of an expanded clone, and some rows leave it out.

.	.	14	TRBV27	TRBJ2-5	TGTGCCAGCAGTTTATTAGGGGGCCAAGAGACCCAGTACTTC	CASSLLGGQETQYF
.	.	14	TRBV29-1	TRBJ2-7	TGCAGCGTTGAGTCCGGGAAGGAATCCTACGAGCAGTACTTC	CSVESGKESYEQYF
.	once	15	TRBV5-1	TRBJ1-1	TGCGCCAGCAGCTTCGGGGGCCAGGGCCAAACTGAAGCTTTCTTT	CASSFGGQGQTEAFF
.	.	15	TRBV7-2	TRBJ2-5	TGTGCCAGCAGCTTAGGGCAGGTCCTACAAGAGACCCAGTACTTC	CASSLGQVLQETQYF
.	.	14	TRBV10-2	TRBJ2-7	TGCGCCAGCAGCGGAGCAGGAGGGGGTCGGGAGCAGTACTTC	CASSGAGGGREQYF
.	.	12	TRBV29-1	TRBJ1-1	TGCAGCTTTCTAACCCTGAACACTGAAGCTTTCTTT	CSFLTLNTEAFF
.	.	14	TRBV29-1	TRBJ2-1	TGCAGCGGGACGATTCAGGGGAGGATCAATGAGCAGTTCTTC	CSGTIQGRINEQFF
.	.	16	TRBV7-9	TRBJ2-4	TGTGCCAGCAGCCCCCGGACGGGACTAGCCAAAAACATTCAGTACTTC	CASSPRTGLAKNIQYF
.	.	14	TRBV7-2	TRBJ2-3	TGTGCCAGCAGCTTAAGACCTTTGGGAGATACGCAGTATTTT	CASSLRPLGDTQYF
TRBD2	.	16	TRBV6-6	TRBJ2-7	TGTGCCAGCGTACTAGCGCCTCGAATACCTTCCTACGAGCAGTACTTC	CASVLAPRIPSYEQYF
.	.	14	TRBV5-1	TRBJ2-7	TGCGCCAGCAGCTTGGCCCAGGGCACGGGCGAGCAGTACTTC	CASSLAQGTGEQYF
.	.	16	TRBV19	TRBJ2-2	TGTGCCAGTAAAGTCTGGTTGGGGGTGAACACCGGGGAGCTGTTTTTT	CASKVWLGVNTGELFF
.	once	17	TRBV7-9	TRBJ2-1	TGTGCCAGCAGCTTCCCGGAGAAGGACTCGTCCTACAATGAGCAGTTCTTC	CASSFPEKDSSYNEQFF
.	once	15	TRBV6-5	TRBJ2-3	TGTGCCAGCAGTAAACCCCTAGGTTTGGGGGATACGCAGTATTTT	CASSKPLGLGDTQYF
TRBD1	.	13	TRBV27	TRBJ1-2	TGTGCCAGCGCAGGACAGGGGGACTATGGCTACACCTTC	CASAGQGDYGYTF
.	.	15	TRBV13	TRBJ1-1	TGTGCCAGCAGCCCAAGCTCCTGGGGGAACACTGAAGCTTTCTTT	CASSPSSWGNTEAFF
.	.	16	TRBV11-3	TRBJ2-2	TGTGCCAGCAGCACTCCGGGCCGGGCTAACACCGGGGAGCTGTTTTTT	CASSTPGRANTGELFF
.	.	14	TRBV19	TRBJ2-7	TGTGCCAGTAGTTTCGGACCTAAGAGCTACGAGCAGTACTTC	CASSFGPKSYEQYF
TRBD2	.	14	TRBV27	TRBJ2-1	TGTGCCAGCAGTATGCCGGGACTAGCAGTTGAGCAGTTCTTC	CASSMPGLAVEQFF
TRBD2	.	14	TRBV30	TRBJ2-7	TGTGCCTGGAGTGGGTCTAGCGGGTCCTACGAGCAGTACTTC	CAWSGSSGSYEQYF
.	.	15	TRBV5-5	TRBJ2-5	TGTGCCAGCAGCCCGCCCGGGGGTTTTCAAGAGACCCAGTACTTC	CASSPPGGFQETQYF
TRBD1	.	16	TRBV5-1	TRBJ2-4	TGCGCCAGCAGCTTAGGACAGGGCAGTGGCAAAAACATTCAGTACTTC	CASSLGQGSGKNIQYF
TRBD2	.	15	TRBV7-3	TRBJ2-3	TGTGCCAGCAGCTCTAGCGGAGTGAGCACAGATACGCAGTATTTT	CASSSSGVSTDTQYF
.	.	12	TRBV15	TRBJ2-7	TGTGCCACCAGCAGGGGAACCAACGAGCAGTACTTC	CATSRGTNEQYF
.	.	15	TRBV4-1	TRBJ2-1	TGCGCCAGCAGCCAAGATTCACAGGTTTACAATGAGCAGTTCTTC	CASSQDSQVYNEQFF
TRBD1	.	15	TRBV5-8	TRBJ2-4	TGTGCCAGCAGCTTGGAAAGGACAGGGGCGGACATTCAGTACTTC	CASSLERTGADIQYF
TRBD2	.	16	TRBV4-1	TRBJ2-7	TGCGCCAGCAGCCAAGTTCTAGCGGGAGGTCAGTACGAGCAGTACTTC	CASSQVLAGGQYEQYF
TRBD1	.	15	TRBV28	TRBJ2-7	TGTGCCAGCAGCCACACTCAGGGGGCGGTCTACGAGCAGTACTTC	CASSHTQGAVYEQYF
.	.	14	TRBV13	TRBJ1-2	TGTGCCAGCAGCGAGAAGTCTACTGCCTATGGCTACACCTTC	CASSEKSTAYGYTF
TRBD2	.	16	TRBV18	TRBJ2-1	TGTGCCAGCTCATCAGGGCGGGAGCCGTATTACAATGAGCAGTTCTTC	CASSSGREPYYNEQFF
TRBD2	.	16	TRBV4-1	TRBJ2-1	TGCGCCAGCAGCTTACTAGCGGGAGGGATGCACAATGAGCAGTTCTTC	CASSLLAGGMHNEQFF
.	.	14	TRBV11-2	TRBJ2-7	TGTGCCAGCAGCTTAGGTATCAACTCCTACGAGCAGTACTTC	CASSLGINSYEQYF
TRBD1	.	13	TRBV29-1	TRBJ1-1	TGCAGCGTCATAGTTGGGACAGGCCGTGAAGCTTTCTTT	CSVIVGTGREAFF
.	.	16	TRBV27	TRBJ1-5	TGTGCCAGCAGTCCACTCTGGGGAGGGGAGAAGGGGCCCCAGCATTTT	CASSPLWGGEKGPQHF
.	.	17	TRBV7-8	TRBJ1-4	TGTGCCAGCAGCTTAGTTGTACAGGCCAATTCTAATGAAAAACTGTTTTTT	CASSLVVQANSNEKLFF
.	.	12	TRBV7-9	TRBJ1-2	TGTGCCAGCAGCCATGGAAACTATGGCTACACCTTC	CASSHGNYGYTF
.	.	16	TRBV4-1	TRBJ2-7	TGCGCCAGCAGCCCGATCGACTCGACCCTAATTGGGGAGCAGTACTTC	CASSPIDSTLIGEQYF
.	.	13	TRBV29-1	TRBJ2-1	TGCAGCGGTTGCCTCCCTGGGGGCAATGAGCAGTTCTTC	CSGCLPGGNEQFF
.	.	17	TRBV7-9	TRBJ1-4	TGTGCCAGCAGCCCCGCCCTAATGGGTTCTTCAAATGAAAAACTGTTTTTT	CASSPALMGSSNEKLFF
.	.	16	TRBV6-5	TRBJ2-2	TGTGCCAGCAGTTACTCATCGGGTCTAGCCACCGGGGAGCTGTTTTTT	CASSYSSGLATGELFF
.	.	15	TRBV5-1	TRBJ2-7	TGCGCCAGCAGCTTGGCCATGGGCGGCGCCTACGAGCAGTACTTC	CASSLAMGGAYEQYF
.	.	18	TRBV27	TRBJ2-3	TGTGCCAGCAGTTCAGCGTCTACCTACAGGGTACACACAGATACGCAGTATTTT	CASSSASTYRVHTDTQYF
.	.	12	TRBV7-8	TRBJ1-3	TGTGCCAGCAGCTTAGAAGGAAACACCATATATTTT	CASSLEGNTIYF
TRBD1	.	14	TRBV5-6	TRBJ2-7	TGTGCCAGCGGTCCAACAGGGGACCACTACGAGCAGTACTTC	CASGPTGDHYEQYF
TRBD1	.	16	TRBV6-1	TRBJ1-5	TGTGCCAGCAGTGAAGGGAAGACAGGGGGCAATCAGCCCCAGCATTTT	CASSEGKTGGNQPQHF
TRBD1	.	17	TRBV2	TRBJ2-4	TGTGCCAGCAGTGAACTACCACAGGGGGTTACCAAAAACATTCAGTACTTC	CASSELPQGVTKNIQYF
.	.	16	TRBV5-8	TRBJ1-3	TGTGCCAGCAGCTTGCCCGGGACACCCTCTGGAAACACCATATATTTT	CASSLPGTPSGNTIYF
.	.	12	TRBV30	TRBJ2-4	TGTGCCTGGAGTGGCACTAAAAACATTCAGTACTTC	CAWSGTKNIQYF
TRBD1	.	14	TRBV9	TRBJ1-2	TGTGCCAGCAGCGCGGGACAGCCCGACTATGGCTACACCTTC	CASSAGQPDYGYTF
.	.	12	TRBV11-2	TRBJ2-7	TGTGCCAGCAGCTTAGACCACTACGAGCAGTACTTC	CASSLDHYEQYF
TRBD1	.	16	TRBV5-4	TRBJ2-2	TGTGCCAGCAGCCAAGCGGACAGGGGGTTGACCGGGGAGCTGTTTTTT	CASSQADRGLTGELFF
TRBD2	.	13	TRBV27	TRBJ2-7	TGTGCCAGCAGTTTTTCAAGCGGGAACGAGCAGTACTTC	CASSFSSGNEQYF
.	.	12	TRBV7-9	TRBJ2-1	TGTGCCGGTACGGGAGAGGACAATGAGCAGTTCTTC	CAGTGEDNEQFF
TRBD2	.	15	TRBV19	TRBJ2-7	TGTGCCAGTAGTGCCACTAGCGGATCCTCCTACGAGCAGTACTTC	CASSATSGSSYEQYF
.	once	14	TRBV9	TRBJ2-3	TGTGCCAGCAGCGTATCTGGGGGCACAGATACGCAGTATTTT	CASSVSGGTDTQYF
.	.	14	TRBV7-9	TRBJ2-7	TGTGCCAGCAGCTCAGTAGGACTCTTCTACGAGCAGTACTTC	CASSSVGLFYEQYF
.	.	12	TRBV27	TRBJ2-3	TGTGCCAGCAGAAAAAGCACAGATACGCAGTATTTT	CASRKSTDTQYF
.	.	14	TRBV15	TRBJ2-5	TGTGCCACCAGCGAAGTTCCCTTCCAAGAGACCCAGTACTTC	CATSEVPFQETQYF